This TCR beta chain stems from a study of T cells in Graves' hyperthyroidism and ophthalmopathy. Overall study: Peripheral blood was obtained at initial diagnosis, preceding any treatment. General study results and limits: In the analysis, a 13 V-J model separated ophthalmopathy from stable hyperthyroidism.

CDR1 MDHEN and CDR2 SYDVKM come from the germline V gene. This CDR3 comprises 14 residues. The junction had 11 bases not matched to a gene; V was cut back by 10 bases and J by 4 bases. TCR beta CDR3 regions were amplified from RNA transcripts. TCR CDR3 underwent first-round RT-PCR with the HTBI primer set. TCRdb redid the calling of the multiplex PCR reads with MiXCR, one entry per CDR3 protein. The sample has about 640,000 distinct CDR3 sequences, around 20% seen once. This clonotype has just a few counts. Its antigen remains unidentified. The chain couples TRBV28 to TRBJ1-1; 8 nucleotides match TRBD1. The sample comprised blood. This sequence originates from a man aged 25 to 45 with Graves' ophthalmopathy. The CDR3 region is CATGTGGFVTEAFF. CDR3 sequence (DNA): TGTGCCACCGGGACAGGAGGTTTTGTCACTGAAGCTTTCTTT.